Below are 25 T cell receptor beta chains sequenced from a single sample in a study of CD8+ T cells in alopecia areata. RNA extraction and reverse transcription yielded cDNA as sequencing template. The method was immunoSEQ multiplex PCR; TCRdb's version includes in-frame clones alone and lacks a portion of them. The table lists hundreds of thousands of clones, about 53% of them singletons, with approximately 0.44% in the top ten. Material: CD4+ T cells sorted from blood, obtained at week 0. All receptors derive from a human donor with alopecia areata.

This rearrangement joins TRBV5-1 to TRBJ1-4; D is perhaps TRBD1 (6 bases). The CDR3 spans 15 residues. The germline V gene encodes CDR1 SGHRS and CDR2 YFSETQ. The ends were cut back, 4 bases at V and 8 bases at J, with 18 bases in the middle. This CDR3 is CASSIQGLLEEKLFF. As DNA, the CDR3 is TGCGCCAGCAGCATACAGGGTTTACTGGAGGAAAAACTGTTTTTT. The full variable domain, completed using reference TRBV5-1 and TRBJ1-4, is KAGVTQTPRYLIKTRGQQVTLSCSPISGHRSVSWYQQTPGQGLQFLFEYFSETQRNKGNFPGRFSGRQFSNSRSEMNVSTLELGDSALYLCASSIQGLLEEKLFFGSGTQLSVL.

The rearrangement joins TRBV29-1 to TRBJ2-1; D ambiguous. Germline V gene sequence: CDR1 SQVTM, CDR2 ANQGSEA. Trimming took off 5 bases at V and 4 bases at J, with 6 bases between the two ends. The CDR3 consists of 11 residues. The CDR3 sequence: CSVLWYNEQFF. The CDR3 DNA reads TGCAGCGTTCTCTGGTACAATGAGCAGTTCTTC.

There are a few counts of this clone. The CDR3 is CASSSAAGVEAFF. Here the CDR3 DNA reads TGTGCCAGCAGTTCTGCCGCGGGGGTTGAAGCTTTCTTT. The J gene is TRBJ1-1, the V gene TRBV27; the D gene is possibly TRBD1 (5 bases). Germline assignment: CDR1 MNHEY and CDR2 SMNVEV (reference sequence). Trimming pared 4 bases from V and 7 bases from J, leaving 13 bases between. The CDR3 has 13 amino acids.

This chain uses TRBV9 with TRBJ1-1; D gene uncertain. Germline V gene sequence: CDR1 SGDLS, CDR2 YYNGEE. This CDR3 contains 13 residues. Trimming removed 0 bases from V and 5 bases from J, with 8 bases in between. The CDR3 nucleotides read TGTGCCAGCAGCGTAGCTGCGGGGACTGAAGCTTTCTTT. Encoded protein: CASSVAAGTEAFF.

The chain carries TRBV29-1 and TRBJ2-1; 14 bases fit TRBD2. The CDR3 sequence is 14 residues long. V dropped 7 bases and J dropped 7; count of bases not matched to a gene: 6. The germline V gene encodes CDR1 SQVTM and CDR2 ANQGSEA. CDR3 bases: TGCAGCGCGACCCGACTAGCGGGGGGGAATGAGCAGTTCTTC. Translation: CSATRLAGGNEQFF.

The chain employs TRBV23-1 and TRBJ1-2, with D perhaps TRBD1 (5 bases). TRBV23-1 is labeled an ORF, and its function is uncertain. With 6 bases removed from V and 6 bases from J, the gap between germline ends came to 17 bases. The CDR3 spans 14 residues. The CDR3 spells CASSPSRDPNGYTF. For the CDR3, the DNA is TGCGCCAGCAGCCCCAGCAGGGATCCCAATGGCTACACCTTC.

The chain combines TRBV30 with TRBJ1-2; D call uncertain. V was cut by 3 bases and J by 4 bases, with 9 bases left in between. This CDR3 is built from 12 residues. CDR1 is GTSNPN, CDR2 SVGIG, per germline (reference sequence). DNA for the CDR3: TGTGCCTGGAGCCTACAGTCCTATGGCTACACCTTC. This codes for CAWSLQSYGYTF.

This clone was observed a handful of times. This chain uses TRBV6-7 with TRBJ1-2, with D uncertain. TRBV6-7 carries the ORF label, with uncertain function. CDR3 length equals 10 residues. Deletions cut 5 bases from V and 7 bases from J, with 5 bases between. The CDR3 reads CASSTVGYTF. CDR3 sequence (DNA): TGTGCCAGCAGTACGGTTGGCTACACCTTC.

The rearrangement uses TRBV19 and TRBJ2-7, with 9 bases identical to TRBD1. From germline, CDR1 is LNHDA and CDR2 SQIVND (reference sequence). V shed 3 bases, J shed 5 bases, and the junction held 8 bases outside the gene matches. This CDR3 spans 15 amino acids. Here the CDR3 DNA reads TGTGCCAGTAGTATGAAGGGACAGGGTGTGCACGAGCAGTACTTC. It encodes CASSMKGQGVHEQYF.

The gene calls are TRBV5-6 and TRBJ2-4; 8 bases are a match to TRBD2. This CDR3 has 15 residues. The V and J ends lost 5 bases and 4 bases, in that order; junction bases with no gene match: 8. Germline loops: CDR1 SGHDT, CDR2 YYEEEE. The CDR3: CASRNSGMGKNIQYF. DNA for the CDR3: TGTGCCAGCAGGAATAGCGGGATGGGGAAAAACATTCAGTACTTC.

This chain uses TRBV4-2 with TRBJ2-7; D is tentatively TRBD1 or TRBD2 (5 bases each). V was shortened by 5 bases and J by 2 bases, with 10 bases between the two germline ends. The CDR3 runs to 13 residues. The germline V gene has CDR1 LGHNA and CDR2 YNFKEQ. The CDR3 sequence: CASSDGGAYEQYF. The CDR3 DNA reads TGTGCCAGCAGCGATGGGGGTGCCTACGAGCAGTACTTC.

The chain couples TRBV30 to TRBJ1-5, with D perhaps TRBD1 (5 bases). The germline V and J ends were trimmed by 7 bases and 1 base, with 14 bases remaining between them. This CDR3 contains 14 residues. Germline CDR1 and CDR2: GTSNPN and SVGIG (reference sequence). CDR3 sequence: CASGEGRSNQPQHF. The CDR3 bases are TGTGCCTCTGGGGAGGGACGGAGCAATCAGCCCCAGCATTTT.

The chain has TRBV9 and TRBJ2-7, with TRBD2 matching over 11 bases. Germline V gene sequence: CDR1 SGDLS, CDR2 YYNGEE. The CDR3 has 16 residues. Trimming removed 0 bases from V and 3 bases from J; junction bases left unmatched: 5. In DNA, the CDR3 is TGTGCCAGCAGCGTAGATGGTAGCGGGAGGGTCTACGAGCAGTACTTC. Translating it yields CASSVDGSGRVYEQYF.

Only a few counts were recorded for this clone. The rearrangement joins TRBV5-1 to TRBJ2-5, with TRBD1 identical over 9 bases. CDR1 SGHRS and CDR2 YFSETQ come from the germline V gene. The CDR3 spans 14 residues. J lost 4 bases, V lost 4 bases, and 5 bases had no gene match. This CDR3 is CASSPGQGRETQYF. The CDR3 nucleotides are TGCGCCAGCAGCCCGGGACAGGGAAGAGAGACCCAGTACTTC.

V and J are TRBV15 and TRBJ1-4; D is uncertain. Germline lookup yields CDR1 LNHNV and CDR2 YYDKDF (reference sequence). The CDR3 runs 14 residues. V shed 1 base and J shed 7 bases, with 10 bases lying between them. The CDR3 sequence is CATSRGEPSEKLFF. DNA of the CDR3: TGTGCCACCAGCAGAGGAGAGCCCTCTGAAAAACTGTTTTTT.

This clone was seen only once. The rearrangement uses TRBV30 and TRBJ2-7; D is unclear. The V gene's germline CDR1 is GTSNPN and CDR2 SVGIG (reference sequence). The CDR3 has 14 residues. Trimming shortened V by 2 bases and J by 2 bases, and 13 bases separated the two germline ends. The CDR3 protein is CAWSRDVLPYEQYF. CDR3 bases: TGTGCCTGGAGTCGTGACGTTTTACCCTACGAGCAGTACTTC.

The V gene is TRBV18, the J gene TRBJ2-7, with 7 bases aligning to TRBD1. The CDR3 spans 15 residues. The ends lost 6 bases at V and 3 bases at J; junction bases unmatched: 11. In germline, CDR1 is KGHSH, CDR2 LQKENI. CDR3 sequence: CASSTGQVGGYEQYF. The CDR3 DNA reads as TGTGCCAGCTCTACCGGACAGGTTGGGGGCTACGAGCAGTACTTC.

This clone was observed a handful of times. The CDR3 reads CAGAGGSYNEQFF. The CDR3 DNA sequence: TGTGCCGGCGCGGGGGGTTCCTACAATGAGCAGTTCTTC. The chain joins TRBV2 to TRBJ2-1, with 8 positions matching TRBD2. The trim removed 11 bases at V and 1 base at J, leaving 4 bases unmatched. This CDR3 region has 13 residues. The germline V gene encodes CDR1 SNHLY and CDR2 FYNNEI.

This chain joins TRBV30 and TRBJ1-4; possibly TRBD1 for D (5 bases). Germline CDR1 GTSNPN, CDR2 SVGIG (reference sequence). The length of the CDR3 is 14 residues. V dropped 0 bases and J dropped 7 bases, with 12 bases sitting between them. CDR3 coding DNA: TGTGCCTGGAGTGTAAGCAGGGTTGGTGAAAAACTGTTTTTT. This sequence encodes CAWSVSRVGEKLFF.

The rearrangement uses TRBV29-1 and TRBJ2-3; TRBD1 matches 9 bases. Germline trimming cut 7 bases from V and 2 bases from J; bases unmatched to any gene: 4. This CDR3 comprises 13 residues. In germline, CDR1 is SQVTM, CDR2 ANQGSEA. The CDR3 loop reads CSATGGITDTQYF. CDR3 sequence (DNA): TGCAGCGCAACAGGGGGCATCACAGATACGCAGTATTTT.

The chain joins TRBV7-3 to TRBJ2-7, with D possibly TRBD2 on 6 matching bases. This CDR3 region has 12 residues. Germline CDR1 is SGHTA and CDR2 is FQGTGA. Trimming took 7 bases from V and 3 from J, leaving 10 bases between them. DNA of the CDR3: TGTGCCAGCATTGCGGGGAACTACGAGCAGTACTTC. It encodes CASIAGNYEQYF.

The sample holds a few counts of this clone. The CDR3 nucleotides are TGCAGCGTCACAAACTCTTACGATCAGCCCCAGCATTTT. This codes for CSVTNSYDQPQHF. V and J are TRBV29-1 and TRBJ1-5; D is unclear. This CDR3 has 13 residues. V gave up 6 bases and J gave up 5 bases, with 14 bases separating them. The V gene's germline CDR1 is SQVTM and CDR2 ANQGSEA.

The V call is TRBV6-6, the J call TRBJ2-7; D not resolved. With 6 bases removed from V and 0 bases from J, the gap between germline ends came to 18 bases. Germline V gene lookup returns CDR1 MNHNY and CDR2 SVGAGI (reference sequence). The length of the CDR3 is 16 residues. The CDR3 spells CASSRTAGELSYEQYF. As DNA, the CDR3 is TGTGCCAGCAGCCGCACAGCTGGGGAACTCTCCTACGAGCAGTACTTC.

The chain employs TRBV7-9 and TRBJ2-7; D tentatively reads TRBD1 or TRBD2 (5 bases each). V was clipped by 5 bases and J by 3 bases, with 17 bases between them. The CDR3 extends over 15 amino acids. CDR1 and CDR2 (germline): SEHNR, FQNEAQ (reference sequence). The CDR3 region has the DNA TGTGCCAGCAGCCTCGTAGGGACGGAACGCTACGAGCAGTACTTC. This encodes CASSLVGTERYEQYF. Looking up the rest from reference TRBV7-9 and TRBJ2-7 gives the full variable domain: DTGVSQNPRHKITKRGQNVTFRCDPISEHNRLYWYRQTLGQGPEFLTYFQNEAQLEKSRLLSDRFSAERPKGSFSTLEIQRTEQGDSAMYLCASSLVGTERYEQYFGPGTRLTVT.

About this clone itself: Other DNA sequences of this sample code for an identical CDR3. The V gene is TRBV6-5, the J gene TRBJ2-1; no firm D call. V lost 0 bases, J lost 1 base, and 7 bases lay in between. Germline-derived CDR1 and CDR2 are MNHEY and SVGAGI. The CDR3 runs to 15 residues. CDR3 protein: CASSYSGRSYNEQFF. CDR3 bases: TGTGCCAGCAGTTACTCGGGCCGTTCCTACAATGAGCAGTTCTTC.